This record covers a single T cell receptor (beta chain). As yet, its antigen is unknown. The data are from a study of cytomegalovirus exposure and HLA in healthy donors. Broader study findings: Sequences of the TCR beta chain were said to predict the HLA-A and HLA-B alleles of most subjects accurately. Presence/absence analyses treated sequencing depth as roughly uniform across donors. Later genetic work tied a missense DCLRE1C variant to beta-chain V and J trimming.

Trimming cost V 0 bases and J 2 bases; bases outside gene matches: 3. The CDR3 consists of 18 residues. From germline, CDR1 is MGHRA and CDR2 YSYEKL. Primers: 60 Vbeta forward and 13 Jbeta reverse. TCRdb's table, derived via immunoSEQ multiplex PCR, lists solely in-frame clones and lacks some. The sample shows approximately 100,000 clones, about 79% of them seen only once. Source material: PBMCs. The chain combines TRBV4-1 with TRBJ2-6; 11 bases match TRBD1. This receptor was identified in a human donor in good health. The CDR3 DNA is TGCGCCAGCAGCCAAGAAGGACAGGGGGCGCCTGGGGCCAACGTCCTGACTTTC. Translation gives CASSQEGQGAPGANVLTF.